These 28 T cell receptor beta chains were all obtained from the same sample, sequenced in a study of T cells in Graves' hyperthyroidism and ophthalmopathy. Researchers amplified the TCR beta CDR3 regions from RNA transcripts. The TCR CDR3 first-round RT-PCR relied on the HTBI primer set. MiXCR, run by TCRdb on the multiplex PCR reads, gives a single entry per CDR3 protein. The table includes about 290,000 distinct CDR3 sequences, around 15% detected once. Sequencing input: blood. These receptors came from a woman between 40 and 50 years old with Graves' hyperthyroidism.

The table lists this clonotype with many counts. The chain links TRBV28 to TRBJ1-2; tentative D call: TRBD1 (6 bases). The CDR3 consists of 13 residues. V lost 8 bases and J lost 2, with 12 bases in between. Germline V gives CDR1 MDHEN, CDR2 SYDVKM. The CDR3 spells CASRITGNYGYTF. In DNA, the CDR3 is TGTGCCAGCCGAATTACAGGGAACTATGGCTACACCTTC.

This clonotype appeared many times. The chain carries TRBV24-1 and TRBJ2-2; a weak D match, TRBD1 (7 bases). Germline values: CDR1 KGHDR, CDR2 SFDVKD. With 10 bases removed from V and 1 base from J, the gap between germline ends came to 12 bases. The CDR3 covers 14 residues. CDR3 DNA: TGTGCCACGTCGCGGGACAGGAACACCGGGGAGCTGTTTTTT. Its translation: CATSRDRNTGELFF.

This clonotype was seen repeatedly, ten times or more. The gene calls are TRBV3-1 and TRBJ1-2; 7 bases are shared with TRBD1. Germline CDR1 is LGHDT and CDR2 is YNNKEL (reference sequence). There are 15 residues in the CDR3. With V trimmed by 4 bases and J by 2 bases, 7 bases remained unmatched. Here the CDR3 reads CASSPYTGANYGYTF. CDR3 nucleotides: TGTGCCAGCAGCCCATATACAGGGGCGAACTATGGCTACACCTTC.

This clonotype was counted only a few times. The gene calls are TRBV9 and TRBJ2-5, with 10 nucleotides matching TRBD1. V was clipped by 5 bases and J by 0 bases; unmatched bases: 10. This CDR3 has 17 amino acids. Germline V gene sequence: CDR1 SGDLS, CDR2 YYNGEE. In DNA form, the CDR3 reads TGTGCCAGCAGTCTTAGCCGGGACAGGGGATACCAAGAGACCCAGTACTTC. Translated, it gives CASSLSRDRGYQETQYF.

This clonotype was seen ten or more times. The CDR3 loop reads CASGLVLRGNTGELFF. CDR3 in DNA: TGTGCTAGTGGTTTGGTACTTCGGGGAAACACCGGGGAGCTGTTTTTT. This chain uses TRBV12-5 with TRBJ2-2, with D perhaps TRBD2 (5 bases). Per the germline V gene, CDR1 is LGHNT and CDR2 is FRNRAP. V was trimmed by 0 bases and J by 2 bases, leaving 10 bases between them. The CDR3 runs to 16 residues. Filled out from reference TRBV12-5 and TRBJ2-2, the complete variable domain reads DARVTQTPRHKVTEMGQEVTMRCQPILGHNTVFWYRQTMMQGLELLAYFRNRAPLDDSGMPKDRFSAEMPDATLATLKIQPSEPRDSAVYFCASGLVLRGNTGELFFGEGSRLTVL.

This chain connects TRBV18 to TRBJ2-5; TRBD1 might be the D (5 bases). The germline gives CDR1 KGHSH, CDR2 LQKENI. With 6 bases removed from V and 1 base from J, the gap between germline ends came to 9 bases. The CDR3 sequence is 13 residues long. The CDR3 DNA reads as TGTGCCAGCTCCACAGGCTTCCAAGAGACCCAGTACTTC. Translating gives CASSTGFQETQYF.

Many counts were recorded for this clonotype. The chain has TRBV2 and TRBJ1-5; no firm D call. The V end lost 5 bases, the J end lost 0 bases, and 8 bases lay between the germline ends. The germline CDR1 and CDR2 sequences are SNHLY and FYNNEI. CDR3 length equals 14 residues. The CDR3 DNA sequence: TGTGCCAGCAGTAACGCTAATAGCAATCAGCCCCAGCATTTT. As protein: CASSNANSNQPQHF.

The rearrangement links TRBV27 to TRBJ2-1, with 8 bases matching TRBD2. The V gene's germline CDR1 is MNHEY and CDR2 SMNVEV (reference sequence). This CDR3 contains 16 residues. J lost 7 bases, V lost 2 bases, and 10 bases had no gene match. CDR3 residues: CASSLGPGGGLNEQFF. The CDR3 bases are TGTGCCAGCAGTTTAGGCCCGGGAGGGGGTTTGAATGAGCAGTTCTTC.

This clonotype was recorded many times. The V call is TRBV2, the J call TRBJ1-6, with D possibly TRBD1 on 6 matching bases. The CDR3 sequence is 14 residues long. Trimming stripped 3 bases from V and 9 bases from J, with 12 bases between. Germline-derived CDR1 and CDR2 are SNHLY and FYNNEI. CDR3 sequence (DNA): TGTGCCAGCAGTGATGAACAGGGTCCTTCACCCCTCCACTTT. It encodes CASSDEQGPSPLHF.

This clonotype was counted at least ten times. The rearrangement links TRBV29-1 to TRBJ1-1, with a tentative D call TRBD1 (5 bases). Trimming left V 4 bases short and J 0 bases short, with 6 bases between. Germline loops: CDR1 SQVTM, CDR2 ANQGSEA. The CDR3 spans 12 residues. The CDR3 nucleotides read TGCAGCGTTGGACAGATGAACACTGAAGCTTTCTTT. Its translation: CSVGQMNTEAFF.

This clonotype has a count of ten or more. The chain has TRBV2 and TRBJ2-3; 8 bases agree with TRBD2. Germline CDR1 is SNHLY and CDR2 is FYNNEI. This CDR3 comprises 16 residues. The junction had 8 bases not matched to a gene; V was cut back by 6 bases and J by 0 bases. This CDR3 is CASRFLTSVSTDTQYF. The CDR3 bases are TGTGCCAGCAGGTTTCTGACTAGCGTTAGCACAGATACGCAGTATTTT.

This clonotype was recorded at least ten times. This chain connects TRBV24-1 to TRBJ1-5, with TRBD1 matching over 9 bases. In germline, CDR1 is KGHDR, CDR2 SFDVKD. Trimming took 4 bases from V and 9 from J; bases not matched to a gene: 12. The CDR3 runs to 16 residues. CDR3 residues: CATSDPGQGIGGPQHF. The CDR3 region has the DNA TGTGCCACCAGTGACCCTGGACAGGGGATAGGAGGGCCCCAGCATTTT.

V and J are TRBV19 and TRBJ1-1; D unclear. In germline, CDR1 is LNHDA, CDR2 SQIVND (reference sequence). The CDR3 runs to 16 residues. V was shortened by 1 base and J by 1 base, with 13 bases between the two germline ends. CDR3 coding DNA: TGTGCCAGTAGTATAGTGAGGAAACAGAAGAACACTGAAGCTTTCTTT. It yields the protein CASSIVRKQKNTEAFF.

This clonotype showed up just a few times. The chain recombines TRBV20-1 with TRBJ2-3, with 10 nucleotides matching TRBD2. The CDR3 loop spans 14 amino acids. CDR1 is DFQATT and CDR2 is SNEGSKA in the germline V gene (reference sequence). Unmatched junction bases numbered 5, after V lost 6 bases and J lost 2 bases. CDR3 nucleotides: TGCAGTGCCCTTAGCGGGAGGTACACAGATACGCAGTATTTT. Residues: CSALSGRYTDTQYF.

There are many counts of this clonotype. The chain uses TRBV20-1 and TRBJ2-3; D unresolved. This CDR3 has 12 amino acids. In germline, CDR1 is DFQATT, CDR2 SNEGSKA (reference sequence). V was cut by 6 bases and J by 3 bases, with 10 bases left in between. Here the CDR3 reads CSAESQTDTQYF. The CDR3 region has the DNA TGCAGTGCGGAGAGCCAGACAGATACGCAGTATTTT.

This clonotype was seen ten or more times. The genes are TRBV28 and TRBJ2-3, with D maybe TRBD1 (6 bases). V lost 2 bases to trimming and J lost 5 bases, with 14 bases between them. The CDR3 runs 15 residues. Germline CDR1 MDHEN, CDR2 SYDVKM. The CDR3 reads CASSLVDRRRDTQYF. The DNA for the CDR3 is TGTGCCAGCAGTTTAGTAGACAGGAGAAGAGATACGCAGTATTTT.

This clonotype was seen a handful of times. This chain connects TRBV28 to TRBJ1-6; the D is unclear. The CDR3 covers 14 residues. Germline V CDR1 and CDR2: MDHEN, SYDVKM. Trimming took off 4 bases at V and 10 bases at J, with 14 bases between the two ends. Here the CDR3 DNA reads TGTGCCAGCAGTTCCCCCTCCCCCCCCTCACCCCTCCACTTT. It specifies CASSSPSPPSPLHF. Drawing the rest from reference TRBV28 and TRBJ1-6, the complete variable domain is DVKVTQSSRYLVKRTGEKVFLECVQDMDHENMFWYRQDPGLGLRLIYFSYDVKMKEKGDIPEGYSVSREKKERFSLILESASTNQTSMYLCASSSPSPPSPLHFGNGTRLTVT.

At least ten counts were recorded for this clonotype. The chain combines TRBV7-8 with TRBJ2-3; 9 bases are shared with TRBD2. The CDR3 is made up of 15 amino acids. The V gene end was trimmed by 3 bases and the J gene end by 3 bases; junction bases not matched to a gene: 4. CDR1 and CDR2 from the germline V gene are SGHVS and FQNEAQ. CDR3 amino acids: CASSFLGLATDTQYF. CDR3 coding DNA: TGTGCCAGCAGCTTCCTGGGACTAGCTACAGATACGCAGTATTTT.

This clonotype was seen repeatedly, ten times or more. The CDR3 sequence: CASSLGLARSYEQYF. The CDR3 region has the DNA TGTGCCAGCAGCTTGGGACTAGCTCGTTCCTACGAGCAGTACTTC. This chain links TRBV7-8 with TRBJ2-7; 9 positions agree with TRBD2. CDR3 length: 15 residues. V shed 3 bases, J shed 1 base, and the junction held 4 bases outside the gene matches. Per germline, CDR1 SGHVS and CDR2 FQNEAQ.

This clonotype was observed a handful of times. The chain combines TRBV20-1 with TRBJ2-1; D unresolved. In germline, CDR1 is DFQATT, CDR2 SNEGSKA (reference sequence). This CDR3 contains 12 residues. Trimming shortened V by 5 bases and J by 6 bases, and 11 bases separated the two germline ends. CDR3 sequence (DNA): TGCAGTGCTCCCGCGCAGATCAATGAGCAGTTCTTC. Amino acid sequence: CSAPAQINEQFF.

This clonotype was detected many times. The gene calls are TRBV2 and TRBJ1-5, with no clear D. V was shortened by 4 bases and J by 2 bases, with 6 bases between the two germline ends. This CDR3 has 13 residues. Germline CDR1 and CDR2: SNHLY and FYNNEI. The CDR3 DNA reads as TGTGCCAGCAGTGCGGACGGCAATCAGCCCCAGCATTTT. Translating gives CASSADGNQPQHF.

This clonotype occurred a few times. V usage is TRBV7-9 and J usage is TRBJ2-5; 10 bases fit TRBD2. Germline CDR1 SEHNR, CDR2 FQNEAQ (reference sequence). CDR3 length: 19 residues. After removal of 3 bases from V and 2 bases from J, the junction contained 15 bases not matched to a gene. CDR3 sequence: CASSFFIGLAGGGQETQYF. CDR3 nucleotide sequence: TGTGCCAGCAGCTTTTTCATTGGGTTAGCGGGAGGAGGGCAAGAGACCCAGTACTTC.

This clonotype has at least ten counts. The chain joins TRBV28 to TRBJ2-3; a weak D match, TRBD2 (5 bases). This CDR3 is 17 amino acids long. Deletions cut 7 bases from V and 0 bases from J, with 20 bases between. In germline, CDR1 is MDHEN, CDR2 SYDVKM. The CDR3 here is CASTALSRAASTDTQYF. The DNA of the CDR3 is TGTGCCAGCACCGCCCTATCGAGGGCTGCTAGCACAGATACGCAGTATTTT.

This clonotype was seen many times. The CDR3 loop is CSARDPTGSETQYF. Written as DNA, the CDR3 is TGCAGTGCTAGAGACCCGACAGGGTCGGAGACCCAGTACTTC. The V call is TRBV20-1, the J call TRBJ2-5, with 7 bases identical to TRBD1. J lost 5 bases, V lost 0 bases, and 6 bases had no gene match. Germline CDR1 and CDR2: DFQATT and SNEGSKA (reference sequence). CDR3 length equals 14 residues.

This clonotype was detected many times. This chain links TRBV5-1 with TRBJ2-2; tentative D call: TRBD1 (5 bases). V shed 3 bases and J shed 1 base, with 10 bases lying between them. This CDR3 contains 15 residues. The V gene's germline CDR1 is SGHRS and CDR2 YFSETQ. The CDR3 loop reads CASSSQGQNTGELFF. CDR3 sequence (DNA): TGCGCCAGCAGCTCCCAGGGCCAGAACACCGGGGAGCTGTTTTTT.

This clonotype was detected many times. J is TRBJ1-5 and V is TRBV12-3 or TRBV12-4; 8 bases are a match to TRBD1. The CDR3 has 17 residues. The ends lost 1 base at V and 2 bases at J; junction bases unmatched: 7. The CDR3 region has the DNA TGTGCCAGCAGTTTAGGAACAGGGGGTAAGCGCAATCAGCCCCAGCATTTT. This sequence encodes CASSLGTGGKRNQPQHF.

This rearrangement joins TRBV6-1 to TRBJ1-5, with TRBD1 identical over 7 bases. The CDR3 runs 15 residues. V lost 2 bases to trimming and J lost 4 bases; unmatched junction nucleotides: 5. The germline V gene has CDR1 MNHNS and CDR2 SASEGT. This chain's CDR3 is CASSEQTGSNQPQHF. The DNA of the CDR3 is TGTGCCAGCAGTGAACAGACAGGGAGTAATCAGCCCCAGCATTTT.

The sample holds many counts of this clonotype. The germline gene is not matched at one end of the junction; a read error may be the cause. J is TRBJ1-4 and V is TRBV18; D might be TRBD1 (5 bases). From germline, CDR1 is KGHSH and CDR2 LQKENI. The CDR3 has 11 amino acids. The CDR3 coding sequence is TGTGCCAGCTCACCGGGGGAAAGACTGTTTTTT. Translating gives CASSPGERLFF.